This T cell receptor beta chain was captured by sequencing in a study of spatial heterogeneity in lung cancer. Across the whole study: Consistent detection of more beta-chain than alpha-chain sequences was observed.

The time point here: sample taken at primary tumor resection. No cells were sorted before sequencing. The whole RNA sequenced was extracted from tumor, nontumor lung or frozen PBMC. This clonotype is classed as medium-sized. Its antigen is currently unknown. The CDR3 covers 14 residues. Trimming cost V 6 bases and J 3 bases, with 11 bases left between them. The germline gives CDR1 SGHTA, CDR2 FQGTGA. Study-level findings and limits: Intratumoral expanded alpha and beta TCR counts were found to track tumor mutation counts.

From the 5' RACE reads, TCRdb called clonotypes with MiXCR, one entry per CDR3 protein. The table has roughly 9,900 distinct CDR3 sequences, about 6.5% seen once; the top ten hold 7.1%. This chain links TRBV7-3 with TRBJ2-2; the D is unclear. Here the sequenced sample was lung tumor tissue, taken at surgery. The TCR sequence derives from a female donor with early-stage non-small cell lung cancer. CDR3 sequence: CASSSFLHTGELFF. The CDR3 nucleotides read TGTGCCAGCAGTAGTTTTCTCCACACCGGGGAGCTGTTTTTT.